This T cell receptor (beta chain) was captured by sequencing in a study of blood T cell repertoires in COVID-19 (dated by TCRdb to 2019 to 2021). Looking at the study overall: The collaborator samples originated in the United States, Italy and Spain and spanned the acute and convalescent phases of COVID-19. The material from the prospective study consisted of cDNA or gDNA derived from T cells, B-cell-depleted T cells, or PBMCs. The dataset comprised deeply sampled blood TCRbeta repertoires from subjects exposed to, actively infected with, or recovered from COVID-19. A freely available public database, intended as a resource for researchers studying the immune response to SARS-CoV-2, is where the repertoires were released. The samples were drawn from the first 160 participants of the ongoing ImmuneRACE study and from 1,254 subjects provided by 6 global collaborators. Nearly every sample came with metadata listing a de-identified subject ID, COVID-19 status, age in years and sex. Where available, HLA class I and class II types were taken from metadata supplied by the sample provider and were not determined by assay-based typing. Overall study outcomes, separate from this receptor: The amount of clinical and demographic metadata varied by source and participant and was provided uncurated.

The germline V gene specifies WSHSY as CDR1 and SAAADI as CDR2. The CDR3 runs 13 amino acids, cysteine and phenylalanine included. Only the CDR3 portion is preserved as DNA: 39 bases, with reading frame beginning at the first base. V was cut back by 8 bases and J by 4 bases, leaving a gap of 14 bases between them. About this clone itself: Its cognate antigen has yet to be identified. It has no much larger one-base neighbor in the sample; base qualities were not kept.

The immunoSEQ Assay, a bias-controlled multiplex PCR, was used to amplify TCRbeta CDR3 regions from genomic DNA. In the original analysis: Nucleated cell counts per sample were estimated from amplification of reference gene primers within the assay. Sequence reads were collapsed and filtered to measure the absolute abundance of every unique TCRbeta CDR3 rearrangement. Productive Simpson clonality was computed per sample as the square root of Simpson's diversity index over productive rearrangements. TCRdb obtained this table from immuneACCESS and retained in-frame rearrangements with V and J assigned. These tables miss some clones; where compared with another copy, unresolved V genes account for less than half of the shortfall, and the remainder is unexplained. V, J and clone size derive from that table, while D and trimming were established from the DNA sequence. The sample includes around 73,000 clones, with about four fifths observed a single time. The leading ten clones occupy 4.1% of the sample.

Collaborating institutions collected whole blood in K2EDTA tubes following their own protocols. For TCRbeta analysis, collaborator samples were shipped as frozen whole blood, as isolated PBMCs, or as DNA extracted from either sample type. This chain joins TRBV10-2 to TRBJ1-1, and perhaps TRBD1 as D gene, on 6 matching bases. Sequences were obtained from peripheral blood. The source of this sequence is a woman in her sixties or seventies with acute or convalescent COVID-19. The CDR3 has the sequence CASGSRGGTEAFF. The DNA sequence follows: TGCGCCAGCGGTAGCAGGGGCGGCACTGAAGCTTTCTTT.